These 7 T cell receptor beta chains share one sample of origin, sequenced in a study of blood T cells in healthy people across ages. Next came a second PCR, run for about 7 to 12 cycles, which used a sample-barcoded 5' primer along with a J-beta primer mix. A single record per CDR3 protein comes from TCRdb applying MiXCR to the 5' RACE reads. The repertoire holds 700,000 to 950,000 distinct CDR3 sequences, roughly 43% seen once, with 20% to 25% in the top ten. The specimen was blood. These receptors were taken from a woman aged 60-75 years in good health.

There are a few counts of this clonotype. The chain joins TRBV7-2 to TRBJ2-7, with unresolved D. Germline V lookup: CDR1 SGHTA, CDR2 FQGNSA. The CDR3 totals 14 residues. V lost 7 bases and J 5 bases, leaving 18 bases between the germline ends. CDR3 coding DNA: TGTGCCAGCAACTACGTTGGCAGAAGTAACGAGCAGTACTTC. This translates into CASNYVGRSNEQYF.

This chain joins TRBV9 and TRBJ2-4, with 7 bases that match TRBD1. Germline V gene lookup returns CDR1 SGDLS and CDR2 YYNGEE. This CDR3 contains 14 residues. V was pared by 0 bases and J by 6 bases, with 3 bases of the junction left unmatched. The CDR3 here is CASSVAPGGNIQYF. The CDR3 nucleotides are TGTGCCAGCAGCGTAGCTCCAGGGGGAAACATTCAGTACTTC.

This clonotype was seen a handful of times. This sequence joins TRBV11-2 and TRBJ2-1; the D gene could be TRBD1 or TRBD2 (5 bases each). This CDR3 is built from 15 residues. Trimming cost V 0 bases and J 9 bases, with 15 bases left between them. The germline V gene has CDR1 SGHAT and CDR2 FQNNGV. The CDR3 DNA sequence: TGTGCCAGCAGCTTAGAAGGGTCTGGGGGAGTTGAGCAGTTCTTC. Translation: CASSLEGSGGVEQFF.

V and J are TRBV29-1 and TRBJ2-1; tentative D call: TRBD1 (6 bases). CDR3 length: 14 residues. Trimming took off 6 bases at V and 1 base at J, with 13 bases between the two ends. From germline, CDR1 is SQVTM and CDR2 ANQGSEA. This chain's CDR3 is CSVDDRSSYNEQFF. The CDR3 DNA is TGCAGCGTCGACGACAGGAGTTCCTACAATGAGCAGTTCTTC.

A word on this clonotype: The junction differs from germline at one of its ends, possibly a read error. CDR3: CASSSPSTGANVLTF. The CDR3 DNA is TGTGCCAGCAGTTCCCCTAGTACTGGGGCCAACGTTCTGACTTTC. The V and J genes are TRBV6-6 and TRBJ2-6; perhaps TRBD1 as D (5 bases). Germline V gene data show CDR1 as MNHNY and CDR2 as SVGAGI (reference sequence). The CDR3 is 15 amino acids.

The chain uses TRBV6-2 or TRBV6-3 and TRBJ2-5; D may be TRBD2 (7 bases). The DNA matches TRBJ2-7 better at its end, which makes the J call doubtful. The CDR3 spans 15 residues. The germline V gene has CDR1 MNHEY and CDR2 SVGEGT. CDR3 nucleotides: TGTGCCAGCAGTACCCCGGGGGGCTCAACCTACGAGCAGTACTTC. It specifies CASSTPGGSTYEQYF.

This clonotype has ten or more counts. CDR3 residues: CASSLSSGGGQETQYF. As DNA, the CDR3 is TGTGCCAGCAGCTTATCTAGCGGGGGGGGACAAGAGACCCAGTACTTC. The V gene is TRBV7-2, the J gene TRBJ2-5; 12 bases map to TRBD2. Trimming cost V 2 bases and J 2 bases; bases outside gene matches: 3. This CDR3 spans 16 amino acids. Germline CDR1 and CDR2: SGHTA and FQGNSA.